These 24 T cell receptor beta chains were sequenced from one sample in a study of CD8+CD57+ T cells in acquired aplastic anemia listed by TCRdb under 2018. Patients chosen for sequencing had shown expansion of CD8+CD57+ cells by flow cytometry. TCRdb records Illumina HiSeq 2000 as the sequencer. Genomic DNA served as template for TCR beta VDJ combination and CDR3 sequence profiling. In TCRdb, the public reads were trimmed at Q25 with fastp and aligned with MiXCR, with productive beta chains retained. Under each unique CDR3 protein, matching rows form one entry showing the most common genes and DNA. In all, the sample holds around 80,000 distinct CDR3 sequences, and about three quarters of those were seen once. Of the sample, roughly 80% falls within the top ten clones. The sequencing sample was made of sorted CD4+, CD8+, or CD8+CD57+ T cells (not recorded which) from PBMCs. The source of these receptors is a human donor with aplastic anemia.

The genes are TRBV7-9 and TRBJ2-7; 8 bases align to TRBD2. The trim removed 0 bases at V and 3 bases at J, leaving 4 bases unmatched. There are 15 residues in the CDR3. Per the germline V gene, CDR1 is SEHNR and CDR2 is FQNEAQ (reference sequence). CDR3 DNA: TGTGCCAGCAGCTTAGCCGGACTAGCAAGCTACGAGCAGTACTTC. Translating it yields CASSLAGLASYEQYF.

The CDR3 nucleotides read TGTGCCAGCTATGCCGGGACAGGGGTTAACGAGCAGTACTTC. The encoded protein is CASYAGTGVNEQYF. V is TRBV2 and J is TRBJ2-7; 10 bases match TRBD1. Germline CDR1 reads SNHLY; CDR2 reads FYNNEI. The CDR3 has 14 residues. The V and J ends lost 8 bases and 5 bases, in that order; junction bases with no gene match: 9.

This clonotype was counted many times. The chain links TRBV5-4 to TRBJ2-3, with TRBD2 matching 8 bases. This CDR3 is 16 amino acids long. The germline V gene encodes CDR1 SGHNT and CDR2 YYREEE (reference sequence). V lost 2 bases and J lost 2; bases outside the gene matches: 7. DNA of the CDR3: TGTGCCAGCAGCTTTCAGGCTAGCGGGTCCACAGATACGCAGTATTTT. Its protein is CASSFQASGSTDTQYF. Drawing the rest from reference TRBV5-4 and TRBJ2-3, the complete variable domain is ETGVTQSPTHLIKTRGQQVTLRCSSQSGHNTVSWYQQALGQGPQFIFQYYREEENGRGNFPPRFSGLQFPNYSSELNVNALELDDSALYLCASSFQASGSTDTQYFGPGTRLTVL.

This clonotype was detected a few times. The chain couples TRBV15 to TRBJ2-5; D unresolved. Germline-derived CDR1 and CDR2 are LNHNV and YYDKDF (reference sequence). The CDR3 is 15 residues long. V was pared by 0 bases and J by 2 bases, with 10 bases between. Here the CDR3 DNA reads TGTGCCACCAGCAGAGATGGGTCAGTTCAAGAGACCCAGTACTTC. It yields the protein CATSRDGSVQETQYF.

The chain employs TRBV5-1 and TRBJ1-2; D may be TRBD1 (6 bases). Trimming pared 0 bases from V and 7 bases from J, leaving 19 bases between. CDR3 length equals 16 residues. Germline lookup yields CDR1 SGHRS and CDR2 YFSETQ. CDR3 in amino acids: CASSLGQGTSSSGYTF. In nucleotides, the CDR3 is TGCGCCAGCAGCTTGGGTCAGGGGACCTCTTCTAGTGGCTACACCTTC.

This rearrangement joins TRBV2 to TRBJ1-2, with D tentatively TRBD1 (5 bases). Trimming left V 6 bases short and J 6 bases short, with 14 bases between. Germline assignment: CDR1 SNHLY and CDR2 FYNNEI. This CDR3 is built from 13 residues. The CDR3 DNA reads as TGTGCCAGCAGGGCAAGGGGAGGAGATGGCTACACCTTC. Amino acids: CASRARGGDGYTF.

This clonotype has a handful of counts. This chain connects TRBV7-9 to TRBJ1-1, with a weak D call TRBD1 (5 bases). The germline V and J ends were trimmed by 2 bases and 4 bases, with 11 bases remaining between them. The CDR3 runs 14 residues. The germline CDR1 and CDR2 sequences are SEHNR and FQNEAQ (reference sequence). The CDR3 sequence: CASSLKGYGTEAFF. Here the CDR3 DNA reads TGTGCCAGCAGCTTAAAGGGGTACGGCACTGAAGCTTTCTTT.

The sample holds a few counts of this clonotype. The chain combines TRBV15 with TRBJ1-4; tentative D call: TRBD1 (5 bases). Trimming shortened V by 3 bases and J by 3 bases, and 14 bases separated the two germline ends. There are 16 residues in the CDR3. The germline CDR1 and CDR2 sequences are LNHNV and YYDKDF (reference sequence). CDR3 amino acids: CATSRAQGRANEKLFF. The CDR3 coding sequence is TGTGCCACCAGCAGGGCGCAGGGCCGAGCTAATGAAAAACTGTTTTTT. The whole variable domain, filled in from reference TRBV15 and TRBJ1-4, reads DAMVIQNPRYQVTQFGKPVTLSCSQTLNHNVMYWYQQKSSQAPKLLFHYYDKDFNNEADTPDNFQSRRPNTSFCFLDIRSPGLGDTAMYLCATSRAQGRANEKLFFGSGTQLSVL.

This clonotype was counted only a few times. The chain carries TRBV7-6 and TRBJ2-1; D is possibly TRBD1 (6 bases). Germline V lookup: CDR1 SGHVS, CDR2 FNYEAQ. The CDR3 loop spans 14 amino acids. With 5 bases removed from V and 5 bases from J, the gap between germline ends came to 13 bases. The CDR3 DNA follows: TGTGCCAGCAGCCGTAACACAGGGAACAATGAGCAGTTCTTC. Translating gives CASSRNTGNNEQFF.

J is TRBJ2-1 and V is TRBV20-1, with 9 bases lining up with TRBD2. V shed 3 bases, J shed 4 bases, and the junction held 4 bases outside the gene matches. Germline CDR1 reads DFQATT; CDR2 reads SNEGSKA (reference sequence). The CDR3 totals 14 residues. CDR3 bases: TGCAGTGCTAGTACGACTAGCGGATACAATGAGCAGTTCTTC. Its protein is CSASTTSGYNEQFF.

The chain carries TRBV4-2 and TRBJ2-7; 12 positions match TRBD2. This CDR3 is built from 18 residues. After removal of 0 bases from V and 5 bases from J, the junction contained 11 bases not matched to a gene. Germline CDR1 is LGHNA and CDR2 is YNFKEQ. The CDR3 reads CASSQDKTSGGIWDEQYF. The CDR3 region has the DNA TGTGCCAGCAGCCAAGATAAGACTAGCGGGGGTATATGGGACGAGCAGTACTTC.

The rearrangement joins TRBV7-2 to TRBJ1-5; 8 bases map to TRBD1. The CDR3 sequence is 15 residues long. V lost 7 bases to trimming and J lost 2 bases; unmatched junction nucleotides: 7. In germline, CDR1 is SGHTA, CDR2 FQGNSA. The CDR3 region has the DNA TGTGCCAGCACTTATGGACAGGGTGGCAATCAGCCCCAGCATTTT. Its protein is CASTYGQGGNQPQHF. Using reference TRBV7-2 and TRBJ1-5 for the parts outside the CDR3, the full variable domain is GAGVSQSPSNKVTEKGKDVELRCDPISGHTALYWYRQSLGQGLEFLIYFQGNSAPDKSGLPSDRFSAERTGGSVSTLTIQRTQQEDSAVYLCASTYGQGGNQPQHFGDGTRLSIL.

The V and J genes are TRBV11-2 and TRBJ2-7, with TRBD2 matching over 7 bases. CDR1 is SGHAT, CDR2 FQNNGV, per germline. CDR3 length: 16 residues. With V trimmed by 4 bases and J by 0 bases, 9 bases remained unmatched. CDR3: CASSSLGGEDSYEQYF. DNA for the CDR3: TGTGCCAGCAGCTCCCTTGGGGGGGAGGACTCCTACGAGCAGTACTTC.

The chain recombines TRBV15 with TRBJ1-3; 7 nucleotides match TRBD1. With 3 bases clipped from V and 2 bases from J, the junction kept 10 bases outside the gene matches. Germline V gene lookup returns CDR1 LNHNV and CDR2 YYDKDF (reference sequence). This CDR3 is 17 amino acids long. Here the CDR3 DNA reads TGTGCCACCAGCAGCAACCGACAGGGCGTCACTGGAAACACCATATATTTT. Protein: CATSSNRQGVTGNTIYF. The variable domain in full, with the rest retrieved from reference TRBV15 and TRBJ1-3, is DAMVIQNPRYQVTQFGKPVTLSCSQTLNHNVMYWYQQKSSQAPKLLFHYYDKDFNNEADTPDNFQSRRPNTSFCFLDIRSPGLGDTAMYLCATSSNRQGVTGNTIYFGEGSWLTVV.

Ten or more counts support this clonotype. The chain couples TRBV19 to TRBJ2-1; maybe TRBD1 (5 bases). Trimming shortened V by 4 bases and J by 0 bases, and 10 bases separated the two germline ends. This CDR3 is built from 15 residues. Germline V gene sequence: CDR1 LNHDA, CDR2 SQIVND (reference sequence). CDR3 sequence (DNA): TGTGCCAGTAGTACAGGGTGGAGCTCCTACAATGAGCAGTTCTTC. Amino acid sequence: CASSTGWSSYNEQFF. Full variable domain (outside the CDR3, taken from reference TRBV19 and TRBJ2-1): DGGITQSPKYLFRKEGQNVTLSCEQNLNHDAMYWYRQDPGQGLRLIYYSQIVNDFQKGDIAEGYSVSREKKESFPLTVTSAQKNPTAFYLCASSTGWSSYNEQFFGPGTRLTVL.

V gene TRBV7-9 combines with J gene TRBJ1-1, with unresolved D. V gave up 3 bases and J gave up 7 bases, with 6 bases separating them. Germline-derived CDR1 and CDR2 are SEHNR and FQNEAQ (reference sequence). CDR3 length: 11 amino acids. CDR3 DNA: TGTGCCAGCAGCTTCGGACTTGAAGCTTTCTTT. It translates to CASSFGLEAFF.

The J gene is TRBJ2-3, the V gene TRBV10-3; D remains unclear. V lost 2 bases, J lost 4 bases, and 7 bases lay in between. Germline V gene sequence: CDR1 ENHRY, CDR2 SYGVKD. The CDR3 runs to 13 residues. As DNA, the CDR3 is TGTGCCATCAGTGAGGGGATCCCAGATACGCAGTATTTT. Its protein product is CAISEGIPDTQYF.

The rearrangement links TRBV20-1 to TRBJ2-5; 7 nucleotides line up with TRBD1. In germline, CDR1 is DFQATT, CDR2 SNEGSKA (reference sequence). This CDR3 spans 14 amino acids. V gave up 4 bases and J gave up 4 bases; unmatched junction bases: 9. The CDR3 region has the DNA TGCAGTGCTAACCAAGGGGGCGCGGGAGAGACCCAGTACTTC. Its translation: CSANQGGAGETQYF.

This clonotype was counted many times. The rearrangement links TRBV6-1 to TRBJ2-7; D ambiguous. The germline CDR1 and CDR2 sequences are MNHNS and SASEGT. The germline V and J ends were trimmed by 2 bases and 3 bases, with 5 bases remaining between them. There are 12 residues in the CDR3. CDR3: CASSEPNYEQYF. CDR3 coding DNA: TGTGCCAGCAGTGAACCTAACTACGAGCAGTACTTC.

V is TRBV2 and J is TRBJ1-4, with D perhaps matching TRBD1 (5 bases). Germline assignment: CDR1 SNHLY and CDR2 FYNNEI. V was cut by 7 bases and J by 8 bases, with 11 bases left in between. There are 12 residues in the CDR3. The CDR3 reads CASNMEGEKLFF. CDR3 DNA: TGTGCCAGCAATATGGAGGGGGAAAAACTGTTTTTT.

This chain connects TRBV10-3 to TRBJ2-7; TRBD2 matches at 7 bases. The CDR3 totals 11 residues. CDR1 is ENHRY and CDR2 is SYGVKD in the germline V gene. V lost 10 bases and J lost 7; bases outside the gene matches: 7. The CDR3 is CATKREGEQYF. The CDR3 nucleotides are TGTGCCACGAAGCGGGAAGGGGAGCAGTACTTC.

This rearrangement joins TRBV11-1 to TRBJ1-2; 7 bases align to TRBD1. Germline V gene data show CDR1 as SGHAT and CDR2 as FQDESV (reference sequence). V lost 4 bases to trimming and J lost 8 bases; unmatched junction nucleotides: 10. CDR3 size: 14 residues. CDR3 in DNA: TGTGCCAGCAGCTCCTCGGACAGGTTTTCCGGCTACACCTTC. Translation: CASSSSDRFSGYTF. The variable domain in full, completed from reference TRBV11-1 and TRBJ1-2, reads EAEVAQSPRYKITEKSQAVAFWCDPISGHATLYWYRQILGQGPELLVQFQDESVVDDSQLPKDRFSAERLKGVDSTLKIQPAELGDSAMYLCASSSSDRFSGYTFGSGTRLTVV.

A note on this clonotype: Since a much larger clone is just one base distant, this may be a read error. V gene TRBV7-9 combines with J gene TRBJ2-3, with TRBD2 identical over 7 bases. CDR1 and CDR2 (germline): SEHNR, FQNEAQ (reference sequence). The CDR3 spans 14 residues. Unmatched junction bases numbered 8, after V lost 5 bases and J lost 6 bases. In DNA, the CDR3 is TGTGCCAGCAGCCCTCCTAGCGGTAGGGATACGCAGTATTTT. Its translation is CASSPPSGRDTQYF.

The chain recombines TRBV19 with TRBJ2-1, with 12 bases lining up with TRBD2. CDR3 length: 15 amino acids. CDR1 LNHDA and CDR2 SQIVND come from the germline V gene (reference sequence). V trimming: 6 bases; J trimming: 10 bases; junction bases outside the gene matches: 10. In nucleotides, the CDR3 is TGTGCCAGTAGCCCCCTAGCGGGGGGGCCCGTAGAGCAGTTCTTC. Encoded protein: CASSPLAGGPVEQFF.